This TCR beta chain was sequenced during a study of cytomegalovirus exposure and HLA in healthy donors. Study-level results: The authors excluded some V segments, including TRBV6-2 and TRBV6-3, as indistinguishable. The classifier, whose performance was assessed in both the original and validation cohorts, reportedly diagnosed cytomegalovirus status with high specificity and sensitivity. In a later analysis, HLA-associated TCR beta chains were more clonally expanded than equally common others.

Comments on this clone: Its antigen remains unidentified.

The PCR ran on 60 Vbeta and 13 Jbeta primers. Using immunoSEQ multiplex PCR, the repertoire was profiled, and TCRdb retains in-frame clones only, with some absent. The sample contains over 150,000 clones, around nine tenths of which appear only once. Germline CDR1 MNHEY, CDR2 SMNVEV (reference sequence). The ends were cut back, 10 bases at V and 1 base at J, with 8 bases in the middle. The CDR3 consists of 12 residues. The sample was PBMCs. V is TRBV27 and J is TRBJ2-4; TRBD1 is a possible D gene (5 bases). The receptor comes from a woman under 40 in good health and CMV-seronegative. CDR3: CAKDTAKNIQYF. CDR3 in DNA: TGTGCCAAGGACACCGCCAAAAACATTCAGTACTTC.